The 32 T cell receptor beta chains below all came from one sample that was sequenced in a study of lymphopenia after photon versus proton radiotherapy. The table came from immunoSEQ multiplex PCR; TCRdb's copy has only in-frame clones and leaves some out. The sample gives some 29,000 clones, about four fifths of which show up once; 31% is in the top ten. The specimen comprised peripheral blood, sampled from a patient treated with photon-based radiotherapy. The receptors shown here come from a middle-aged man with gastric cancer.

The rearrangement uses TRBV7-9 and TRBJ2-5; no clear D. Trimming removed 8 bases at V and 1 base at J, with 14 bases between. The CDR3 sequence is 14 residues long. Looked up from germline, CDR1 is SEHNR and CDR2 is FQNEAQ (reference sequence). The DNA for the CDR3 is TGTGCCAGCGAGAACGGCGGATTCCAAGAGACCCAGTACTTC. Protein product: CASENGGFQETQYF.

The V gene is TRBV19, the J gene TRBJ2-2; TRBD1 matches at 9 bases. This CDR3 is 15 amino acids long. Germline CDR1 LNHDA, CDR2 SQIVND (reference sequence). With V trimmed by 5 bases and J by 4 bases, 5 bases remained unmatched. The CDR3 spells CASSLGGQGTGELFF. The CDR3 DNA follows: TGTGCCAGTAGTCTCGGGGGACAGGGCACCGGGGAGCTGTTTTTT.

The genes are TRBV6-1 and TRBJ1-2; D might be TRBD1 (6 bases). V was trimmed by 5 bases and J by 8 bases, leaving 12 bases between them. The V gene's germline CDR1 is MNHNS and CDR2 SASEGT. The CDR3 is made up of 12 amino acids. CDR3 nucleotide sequence: TGTGCCAGCAGTACCCCGGGGGCCGGCTACACCTTC. Translated, it gives CASSTPGAGYTF.

The chain has TRBV9 and TRBJ2-3; 10 nucleotides align to TRBD2. Germline CDR1 SGDLS, CDR2 YYNGEE. The CDR3 is 16 amino acids. Trimming removed 0 bases from V and 4 bases from J; junction bases left unmatched: 5. The CDR3 loop reads CASSVGPSGGADTQYF. The CDR3 DNA is TGTGCCAGCAGCGTAGGGCCTAGCGGGGGAGCAGATACGCAGTATTTT. The whole variable domain, filled in from reference TRBV9 and TRBJ2-3, reads DSGVTQTPKHLITATGQRVTLRCSPRSGDLSVYWYQQSLDQGLQFLIQYYNGEERAKGNILERFSAQQFPDLHSELNLSSLELGDSALYFCASSVGPSGGADTQYFGPGTRLTVL.

The rearrangement links TRBV25-1 to TRBJ2-3; TRBD1 or TRBD2 may be the D gene (5 bases each). The CDR3 covers 14 residues. Germline-derived CDR1 and CDR2 are MGHDK and SYGVNS. Trimming removed 4 bases at V and 1 base at J, with 9 bases between. CDR3 DNA: TGTGCCAGCAGTGCCCGGGGACGCACAGATACGCAGTATTTT. This encodes CASSARGRTDTQYF.

V usage is TRBV7-8 and J usage is TRBJ1-2; D not resolved. The length of the CDR3 is 12 residues. Deletions cut 1 base from V and 4 bases from J, with 4 bases between. Germline V CDR1 and CDR2: SGHVS, FQNEAQ. CDR3 in DNA: TGTGCCAGCAGCTTAGACGGCTATGGCTACACCTTC. This codes for CASSLDGYGYTF.

The chain has TRBV5-1 and TRBJ1-2; 7 bases are a match to TRBD1. Germline CDR1 and CDR2: SGHRS and YFSETQ. The CDR3 is 15 residues long. V lost 3 bases to trimming and J lost 7 bases; unmatched junction nucleotides: 12. CDR3 region: CASSSDGQASSGYTF. The CDR3 DNA sequence: TGCGCCAGCAGCTCCGATGGACAGGCCAGCTCTGGCTACACCTTC.

This sequence joins TRBV5-6 and TRBJ2-7; tentative D call: TRBD1 (6 bases). The CDR3 extends over 13 amino acids. CDR1 and CDR2 (germline): SGHDT, YYEEEE. Trimming pared 0 bases from V and 6 bases from J, leaving 10 bases between. CDR3 DNA sequence: TGTGCCAGCAGCTTGGTACAGGGAAGCGAGCAGTACGTC. It specifies CASSLVQGSEQYV.

CDR3 loop: CASSEALGTVLNTEAFF. The CDR3, as DNA: TGTGCCAGCAGTGAAGCGCTGGGGACAGTATTGAACACTGAAGCTTTCTTT. The V and J genes are TRBV6-1 and TRBJ1-1; 7 bases are a match to TRBD1. This CDR3 is built from 17 residues. J gave up 0 bases and V 0 bases, and 7 bases lay outside the gene matches. Germline V lookup: CDR1 MNHNS, CDR2 SASEGT.

V and J are TRBV30 and TRBJ1-4; no reliable D call. V was trimmed by 3 bases and J by 5 bases, leaving 7 bases between them. CDR3 length equals 12 residues. Germline values: CDR1 GTSNPN, CDR2 SVGIG (reference sequence). This chain's CDR3 is CAWSSRNEKLFF. CDR3 sequence (DNA): TGTGCCTGGAGCAGTCGAAATGAAAAACTGTTTTTT.

The CDR3 loop reads CSAASNLGTDEQFF. Here the CDR3 DNA reads TGCAGCGCGGCTAGCAATTTGGGCACGGATGAGCAGTTCTTC. The chain links TRBV29-1 to TRBJ2-1, with a weak D call TRBD2 (5 bases). This CDR3 has 14 residues. Trimming removed 7 bases at V and 8 bases at J, with 21 bases between. Germline V gene lookup returns CDR1 SQVTM and CDR2 ANQGSEA.

The chain couples TRBV6-1 to TRBJ1-4, with unresolved D. The CDR3 sequence is 14 residues long. Per the germline V gene, CDR1 is MNHNS and CDR2 is SASEGT. The V end was cut by 9 bases, the J end by 3 bases, with 14 bases between. The CDR3 is CASLRTRSNEKLFF. The CDR3 DNA reads TGTGCCAGTCTAAGGACGAGGTCTAATGAAAAACTGTTTTTT.

The chain links TRBV6-5 to TRBJ2-5, with D hard to call. Trimming took 5 bases from V and 4 from J, leaving 5 bases between them. CDR3 size: 11 residues. The V gene's germline CDR1 is MNHEY and CDR2 SVGAGI. The CDR3: CASSNGETQYF. The CDR3 coding sequence is TGTGCCAGCAGTAATGGAGAGACCCAGTACTTC.

This chain links TRBV11-3 with TRBJ2-1; possibly TRBD1 for D (6 bases). CDR3 size: 13 residues. Germline CDR1 SGHNT, CDR2 YENEEA. V was cut by 5 bases and J by 13 bases, with 18 bases left in between. CDR3 coding DNA: TGTGCCAGCAGCCTCGGACAGTCCCGCACCCAGTTCTTC. Translating it yields CASSLGQSRTQFF. The full variable domain, rest sourced from reference TRBV11-3 and TRBJ2-1, is EAGVVQSPRYKIIEKKQPVAFWCNPISGHNTLYWYLQNLGQGPELLIRYENEEAVDDSQLPKDRFSAERLKGVDSTLKIQPAELGDSAVYLCASSLGQSRTQFFGPGTRLTVL.

This clone was seen only once. The chain uses TRBV5-4 and TRBJ1-1; D is undetermined. Germline V gene data show CDR1 as SGHNT and CDR2 as YYREEE (reference sequence). The germline V and J ends were trimmed by 2 bases and 3 bases, with 11 bases remaining between them. CDR3 length: 14 amino acids. This chain's CDR3 is CASSLRVHDTEAFF. The CDR3, as DNA: TGTGCCAGCAGCTTAAGGGTGCATGACACTGAAGCTTTCTTT.

The chain joins TRBV2 to TRBJ2-3, with 7 bases aligning to TRBD2. The germline gives CDR1 SNHLY, CDR2 FYNNEI. The CDR3 covers 15 residues. Germline trimming cut 3 bases from V and 0 bases from J; bases unmatched to any gene: 3. DNA for the CDR3: TGTGCCAGCAGTGATCAAGCGGGGAGCACAGATACGCAGTATTTT. Protein sequence: CASSDQAGSTDTQYF.

V is TRBV6-5 and J is TRBJ1-2; no firm D call. CDR1 is MNHEY, CDR2 SVGAGI, per germline. The CDR3 has 15 amino acids. V lost 8 bases and J lost 4, with 20 bases in between. In DNA form, the CDR3 reads TGTGCCAGCTCGGCCAAGGGCCATGCCTCCTATGGCTACACCTTC. It translates to CASSAKGHASYGYTF.

The table lists this clone with a few counts. The chain carries TRBV7-6 and TRBJ2-5; 8 bases fit TRBD2. This CDR3 has 16 amino acids. V dropped 8 bases and J dropped 4; count of bases not matched to a gene: 15. Germline-derived CDR1 and CDR2 are SGHVS and FNYEAQ. CDR3: CASGTVTGTRVETQYF. DNA of the CDR3: TGTGCCAGCGGGACTGTGACCGGGACTAGAGTAGAGACCCAGTACTTC.

The chain has TRBV5-1 and TRBJ2-7; possible D gene TRBD1, 6 bases. CDR1 SGHRS and CDR2 YFSETQ come from the germline V gene. The CDR3 spans 13 residues. Trimming stripped 2 bases from V and 6 bases from J, with 12 bases between. CDR3 coding DNA: TGCGCCAGCAGCTTTACAGGGACGGGCGAGCAGTACGTC. Its protein product is CASSFTGTGEQYV.

The chain carries TRBV15 and TRBJ1-2; possibly TRBD1 for D (6 bases). The germline V gene encodes CDR1 LNHNV and CDR2 YYDKDF (reference sequence). The V and J ends lost 2 bases and 6 bases respectively, with 16 bases between them. The CDR3 runs 15 residues. The CDR3 protein is CATSRTETGKHGYTF. CDR3 in DNA: TGTGCCACCAGCAGAACCGAAACAGGGAAACATGGCTACACCTTC.

This clone is categorized as medium-sized. The rearrangement joins TRBV27 to TRBJ2-7; 11 nucleotides match TRBD1. The CDR3 contains 15 residues. V lost 2 bases and J lost 3; bases outside the gene matches: 3. Germline lookup yields CDR1 MNHEY and CDR2 SMNVEV (reference sequence). This chain's CDR3 is CASSLGTGGYYEQYF. The CDR3 coding sequence is TGTGCCAGCAGTTTAGGGACAGGGGGTTACTACGAGCAGTACTTC.

The CDR3 DNA sequence: TGTGCCAGCAGCTTTTTTGGACGGTTGGGCACAGATACGCAGTATTTT. This codes for CASSFFGRLGTDTQYF. The rearrangement uses TRBV11-2 and TRBJ2-3, with no clear D. This CDR3 comprises 16 residues. Germline assignment: CDR1 SGHAT and CDR2 FQNNGV. V was cut by 3 bases and J by 1 base, with 14 bases left in between.

V gene TRBV5-1 combines with J gene TRBJ2-3; possible D gene TRBD2, 7 bases. The CDR3 contains 16 residues. CDR1 SGHRS and CDR2 YFSETQ come from the germline V gene. Trimming took 4 bases from V and 0 from J, leaving 15 bases between them. The CDR3 region has the DNA TGCGCCAGCAGCCCAACCGGGGGGCCTAGCACAGATACGCAGTATTTT. Protein: CASSPTGGPSTDTQYF.

This rearrangement joins TRBV5-6 to TRBJ2-2; weak D call: TRBD1 (5 bases). The CDR3 length is 16 residues. Germline CDR1 and CDR2: SGHDT and YYEEEE. The V end was cut by 2 bases, the J end by 5 bases, with 16 bases between. The CDR3 is CASSLSDSAITGELFF. CDR3 DNA: TGTGCCAGCAGCTTATCTGACAGCGCTATAACCGGGGAGCTGTTTTTT.

The genes are TRBV7-2 and TRBJ2-2; unclear D gene. This CDR3 region has 15 residues. The germline V and J ends were trimmed by 2 bases and 0 bases, with 7 bases remaining between them. Germline-derived CDR1 and CDR2 are SGHTA and FQGNSA. The CDR3 nucleotides read TGTGCCAGCAGCTTAACTATATCGAACACCGGGGAGCTGTTTTTT. Its translation is CASSLTISNTGELFF.

The chain recombines TRBV19 with TRBJ1-6, with D possibly TRBD1 on 5 matching bases. Per the germline V gene, CDR1 is LNHDA and CDR2 is SQIVND (reference sequence). The CDR3 is 17 amino acids. The ends were cut back, 5 bases at V and 6 bases at J, with 20 bases in the middle. The CDR3 region is CASSSTHGGTINSPLHF. The DNA for the CDR3 is TGTGCCAGTAGTTCCACCCATGGGGGGACTATTAATTCACCCCTCCACTTT.

The V and J genes are TRBV12-2 and TRBJ2-1; the DNA was not compared with TRBD1, the D call given in the table. TRBV12-2 is a recognized pseudogene. The CDR3 runs 14 residues. DNA for the CDR3: TGTGCAAGTCGCTCCTTTGACAGGGGCGAAAACAGGTTCTTC. Protein: CASRSFDRGENRFF.

The gene calls are TRBV9 and TRBJ2-4; D may be TRBD1 (5 bases). CDR1 and CDR2 from the germline V gene are SGDLS and YYNGEE. V lost 0 bases and J 7 bases, leaving 11 bases between the germline ends. This CDR3 region has 14 residues. The DNA for the CDR3 is TGTGCCAGCAGCGTAGTGGAGAAGGGGAACATTCAGTACTTC. Residues: CASSVVEKGNIQYF.

V gene TRBV1 combines with J gene TRBJ2-7; the D call of TRBD1 is as the table states it, not checked on the DNA. TRBV1 is listed as a pseudogene. This CDR3 region has 16 residues. CDR3 nucleotides: TGCACCAGCAGCCAAGACTTGGGACAGAGCTCCTACGAGCAGTACGTC. Translating it yields CTSSQDLGQSSYEQYV.

The J gene is TRBJ2-1, the V gene TRBV7-3; 7 bases match TRBD1. The CDR3 runs 15 residues. The germline V gene has CDR1 SGHTA and CDR2 FQGTGA. V was clipped by 2 bases and J by 0 bases; unmatched bases: 1. CDR3 region: CASSLEGASYNEQFF. The CDR3 DNA reads TGTGCCAGCAGCTTAGAGGGGGCCTCCTACAATGAGCAGTTCTTC.

V gene TRBV18 combines with J gene TRBJ2-1, with 9 bases matching TRBD2. The V and J ends lost 6 bases and 3 bases, in that order; junction bases with no gene match: 12. The CDR3 is 17 residues long. CDR1 and CDR2 (germline): KGHSH, LQKENI. CDR3 nucleotide sequence: TGTGCCAGCTCCCTTTTCGCTCGGACTAGCGACTACAATGAGCAGTTCTTC. Its protein product is CASSLFARTSDYNEQFF.

The V and J genes are TRBV21-1 and TRBJ2-5. TRBV21-1 is a pseudogene locus. This CDR3 region has 17 residues. Here the CDR3 DNA reads TGTGCCAGCAGCCCAAAGGTGGAACACGAACACCAAGAGACCCAGTACTTC. Amino acids: CASSPKVEHEHQETQYF.